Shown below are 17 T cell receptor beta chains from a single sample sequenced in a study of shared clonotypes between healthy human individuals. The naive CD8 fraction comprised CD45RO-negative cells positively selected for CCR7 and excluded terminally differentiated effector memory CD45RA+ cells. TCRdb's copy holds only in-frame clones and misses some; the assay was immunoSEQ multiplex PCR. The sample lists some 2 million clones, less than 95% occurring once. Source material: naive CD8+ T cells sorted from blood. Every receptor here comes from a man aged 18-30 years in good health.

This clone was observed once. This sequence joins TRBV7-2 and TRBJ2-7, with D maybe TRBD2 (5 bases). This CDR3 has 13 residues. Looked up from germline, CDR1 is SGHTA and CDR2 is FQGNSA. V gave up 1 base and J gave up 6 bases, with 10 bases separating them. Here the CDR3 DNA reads TGTGCCAGCAGCTTAGATAGCGAAAGCGAGCAGTACTTC. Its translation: CASSLDSESEQYF. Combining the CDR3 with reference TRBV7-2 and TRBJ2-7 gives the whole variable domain GAGVSQSPSNKVTEKGKDVELRCDPISGHTALYWYRQSLGQGLEFLIYFQGNSAPDKSGLPSDRFSAERTGGSVSTLTIQRTQQEDSAVYLCASSLDSESEQYFGPGTRLTVT.

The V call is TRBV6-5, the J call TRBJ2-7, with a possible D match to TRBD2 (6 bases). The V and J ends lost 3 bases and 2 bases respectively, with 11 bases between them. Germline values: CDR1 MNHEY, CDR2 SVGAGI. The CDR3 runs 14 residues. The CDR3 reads CASSYGGDPYEQYF. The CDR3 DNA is TGTGCCAGCAGTTATGGAGGGGACCCCTACGAGCAGTACTTC.

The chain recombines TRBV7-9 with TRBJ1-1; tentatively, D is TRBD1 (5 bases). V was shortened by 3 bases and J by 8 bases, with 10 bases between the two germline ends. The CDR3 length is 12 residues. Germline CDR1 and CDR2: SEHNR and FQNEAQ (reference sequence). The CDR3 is CASSFSGLEAFF. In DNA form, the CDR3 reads TGTGCCAGCAGCTTCTCGGGACTAGAAGCTTTCTTT.

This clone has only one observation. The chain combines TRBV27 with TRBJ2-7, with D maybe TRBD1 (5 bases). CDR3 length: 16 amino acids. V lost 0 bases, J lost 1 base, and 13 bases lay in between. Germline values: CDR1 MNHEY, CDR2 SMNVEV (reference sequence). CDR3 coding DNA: TGTGCCAGCAGTTTATCGATCTGGACAAGGTCCTACGAGCAGTACTTC. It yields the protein CASSLSIWTRSYEQYF.

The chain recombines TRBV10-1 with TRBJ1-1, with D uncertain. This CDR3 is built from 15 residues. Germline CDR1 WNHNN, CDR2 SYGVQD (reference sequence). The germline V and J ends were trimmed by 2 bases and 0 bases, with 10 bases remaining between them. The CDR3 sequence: CASSETADLNTEAFF. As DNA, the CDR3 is TGCGCCAGCAGTGAGACGGCAGACTTGAACACTGAAGCTTTCTTT.

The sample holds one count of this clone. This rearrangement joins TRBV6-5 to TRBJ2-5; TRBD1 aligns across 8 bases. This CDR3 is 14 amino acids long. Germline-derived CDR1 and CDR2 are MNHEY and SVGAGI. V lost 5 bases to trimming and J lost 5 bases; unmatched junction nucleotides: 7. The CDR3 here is CASSPRTGLETQYF. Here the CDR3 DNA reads TGTGCCAGCAGTCCGAGGACAGGGTTGGAGACCCAGTACTTC.

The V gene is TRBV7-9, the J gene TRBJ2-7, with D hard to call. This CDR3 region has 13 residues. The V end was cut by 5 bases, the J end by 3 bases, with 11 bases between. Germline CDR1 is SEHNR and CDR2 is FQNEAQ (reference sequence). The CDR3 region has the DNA TGTGCCAGCAGCCCGAGTTATGGCTACGAGCAGTACTTC. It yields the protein CASSPSYGYEQYF.

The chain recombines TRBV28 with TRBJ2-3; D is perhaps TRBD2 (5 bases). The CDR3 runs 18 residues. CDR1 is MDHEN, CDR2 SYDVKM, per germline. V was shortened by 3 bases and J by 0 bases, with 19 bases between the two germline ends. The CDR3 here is CASSFSSDEDSSTDTQYF. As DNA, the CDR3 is TGTGCCAGCAGTTTTTCATCAGATGAGGACTCTAGCACAGATACGCAGTATTTT.

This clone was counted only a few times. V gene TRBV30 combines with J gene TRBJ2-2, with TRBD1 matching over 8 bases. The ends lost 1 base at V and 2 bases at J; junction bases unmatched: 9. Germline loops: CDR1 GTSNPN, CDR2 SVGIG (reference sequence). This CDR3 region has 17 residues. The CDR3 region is CAWSDNRQGTNTGELFF. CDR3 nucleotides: TGTGCCTGGAGTGATAACCGACAGGGGACAAACACCGGGGAGCTGTTTTTT.

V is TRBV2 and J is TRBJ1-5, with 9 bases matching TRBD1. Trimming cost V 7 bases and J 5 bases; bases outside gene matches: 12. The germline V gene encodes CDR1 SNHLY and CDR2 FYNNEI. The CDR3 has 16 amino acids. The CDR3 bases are TGTGCCAGCACCGTTCTCGTAACAGGGGGCTATCAGCCCCAGCATTTT. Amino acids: CASTVLVTGGYQPQHF.

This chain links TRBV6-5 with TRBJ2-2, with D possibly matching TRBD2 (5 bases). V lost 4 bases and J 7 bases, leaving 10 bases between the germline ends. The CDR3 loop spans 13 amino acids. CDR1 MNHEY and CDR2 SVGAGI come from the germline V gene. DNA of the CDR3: TGTGCCAGCAGTTTACTAGATGGCGGGGAGCTGTTTTTT. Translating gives CASSLLDGGELFF.

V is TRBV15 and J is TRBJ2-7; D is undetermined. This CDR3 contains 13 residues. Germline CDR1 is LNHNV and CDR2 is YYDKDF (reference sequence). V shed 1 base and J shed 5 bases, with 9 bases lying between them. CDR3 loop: CATSRVRRDEQYF. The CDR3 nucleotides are TGTGCCACCAGCAGAGTCCGCCGCGACGAGCAGTACTTC.

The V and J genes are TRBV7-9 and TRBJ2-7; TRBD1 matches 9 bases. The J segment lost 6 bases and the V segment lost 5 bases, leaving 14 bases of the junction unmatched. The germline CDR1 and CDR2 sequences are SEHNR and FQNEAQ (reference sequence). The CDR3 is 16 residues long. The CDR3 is CASSLRQGEGFFEQYF. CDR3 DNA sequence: TGTGCCAGCAGCCTTCGACAGGGGGAAGGTTTTTTCGAGCAGTACTTC.

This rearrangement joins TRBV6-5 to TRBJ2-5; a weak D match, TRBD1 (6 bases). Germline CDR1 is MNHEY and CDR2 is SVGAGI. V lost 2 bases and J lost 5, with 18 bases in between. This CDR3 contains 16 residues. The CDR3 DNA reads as TGTGCCAGCAGTTACCCCGGGGATGGGGGCGGCGAGACCCAGTACTTC. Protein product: CASSYPGDGGGETQYF.

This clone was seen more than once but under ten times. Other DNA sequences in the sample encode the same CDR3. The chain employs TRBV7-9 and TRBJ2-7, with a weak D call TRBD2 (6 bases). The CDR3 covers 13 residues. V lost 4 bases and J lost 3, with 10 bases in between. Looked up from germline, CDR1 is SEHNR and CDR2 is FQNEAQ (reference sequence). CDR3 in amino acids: CASSSRGGYEQYF. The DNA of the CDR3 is TGTGCCAGCAGCTCGCGGGGAGGCTACGAGCAGTACTTC.

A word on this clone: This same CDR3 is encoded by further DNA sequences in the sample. CDR3 coding DNA: TGTGCCAGCAGCGTATCAGGGGTGAACACCGGGGAGCTGTTTTTT. It yields the protein CASSVSGVNTGELFF. The chain has TRBV9 and TRBJ2-2; tentatively, D is TRBD1 (6 bases). The CDR3 has 15 amino acids. CDR1 and CDR2 (germline): SGDLS, YYNGEE. V was trimmed by 1 base and J by 1 base, leaving 8 bases between them.

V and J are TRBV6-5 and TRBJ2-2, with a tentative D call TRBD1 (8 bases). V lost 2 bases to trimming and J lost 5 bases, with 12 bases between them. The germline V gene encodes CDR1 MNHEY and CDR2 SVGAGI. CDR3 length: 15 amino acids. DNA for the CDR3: TGTGCCAGCAGTTACGACAGGGGAGGGACCGGGGAGCTGTTTTTT. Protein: CASSYDRGGTGELFF.